The rows below give T cell receptor beta chains drawn from one sample of a study of CD8+CD57+ T cells in acquired aplastic anemia. TCRdb reprocessed the reads via MiXCR and lists one record per CDR3 protein. The sample lists about 290,000 distinct CDR3 sequences, about three fifths occurring once. Sample: sorted CD4+, CD8+, or CD8+CD57+ T cells (not recorded which) from PBMCs. The receptors originated from a human donor with aplastic anemia. CDR3s include the opening cysteine and the closing phenylalanine or tryptophan. The D gene is left open where the match is weak. Clone size appears in some rows only: once, few, many, or a class for an expanded clone.

>TRBJ1-2|-|TRBV19|TRBD1
TGTGCCAGTAGTCCCACTTTGCCGACAGGGGGCCAGCGCGAAGGCTACACCTTC
CASSPTLPTGGQREGYTF
>TRBJ2-2|-|TRBV19|TRBD1
TGTGCCAGTAGTCCTGACAGGGTCGACACCGGGGAGCTGTTTTTT
CASSPDRVDTGELFF
>TRBJ2-5|many|TRBV11-2|TRBD1
TGTGCCAGCAGCAGGGACAGGGCGACCCAAGAGACCCAGTACTTC
CASSRDRATQETQYF
>TRBJ2-7|-|TRBV24-1|-
TGTGCCACCAGTGACCCACAGGGCTACGAGCAGTACTTC
CATSDPQGYEQYF
>TRBJ1-3|-|TRBV9|-
TGTGCCAGCAGCCCCCCCGGACAGCCTGGAAACACCATATATTTT
CASSPPGQPGNTIYF
>TRBJ2-6|-|TRBV6-5|-
TGTGCCAGCACCAGGTTGTTGTCGGGGGCCAACGTCCTGACTTTC
CASTRLLSGANVLTF
>TRBJ2-7|-|TRBV15|TRBD1
TGTGCCACCAGCGGGAGACAGGGTCGAGCCGAGCAGTACTTC
CATSGRQGRAEQYF
>TRBJ1-6|-|TRBV5-6|TRBD1
TGTGCCAGCAGCGAAGGACAGGATAATTCACCCCTCCACTTT
CASSEGQDNSPLHF
>TRBJ1-5|-|TRBV20-1|TRBD1
TGCAGTGCTTTAACAGGGGGGCATCAGCCCCAGCATTTT
CSALTGGHQPQHF
>TRBJ2-7|-|TRBV19|TRBD1
TGTGCCAGTAGTAATCGACCAGGGACAGGGGAGACTTTCAGCTCCTACGAGCAGTACTTC
CASSNRPGTGETFSSYEQYF
>TRBJ1-6|few|TRBV9|-
TGTGCCAGCAGCGTAGGACAGCGAAATTCACCCCTCCACTTT
CASSVGQRNSPLHF
>TRBJ2-1|-|TRBV7-9|-
TGTGCCAGCAGCTCCGGGTTAAGCTCCTACAATGAGCAGTTCTTC
CASSSGLSSYNEQFF
>TRBJ1-1|-|TRBV12-3/TRBV12-4|TRBD1
TGTGCCAGCAGACCCACCCGGACAGGAGAAGCTTTCTTT
CASRPTRTGEAFF
>TRBJ1-5|-|TRBV7-2|TRBD1
TGTGCCAGCAGCTTCTCCCCTGACAGGGGAAGGCAGCCCCAGCATTTT
CASSFSPDRGRQPQHF
>TRBJ2-1|-|TRBV2|-
TGTGCCAGCATGCAGGGACTGGGGGATGAGCAGTTCTTC
CASMQGLGDEQFF
>TRBJ1-1|many|TRBV2|TRBD1
TGTGCCAGCAGGGACAGGAGGAACACTGAAGCTTTCTTT
CASRDRRNTEAFF
>TRBJ1-2|many|TRBV5-8|-
TGTGCCAGCAGCTCGGACCCGACAGCACTTCTGTATGGCTACACCTTC
CASSSDPTALLYGYTF
>TRBJ2-1|many|TRBV3-1|TRBD2
TGTGCCAGCGGGGGGGAATACAATGAGCAGTTCTTC
CASGGEYNEQFF
>TRBJ1-4|-|TRBV10-3|TRBD1
TGTGCCATCAGTGGTCTACAGGGGTACGGAAAACTGTTTTTT
CAISGLQGYGKLFF
>TRBJ2-7|-|TRBV10-3|-
TGTGCCATCAGCAGCCCGCTCCGGAACTCCTACGAGCAGTACTTC
CAISSPLRNSYEQYF
>TRBJ2-3|few|TRBV12-3/TRBV12-4|-
TGTGCCAGCAGTCGCACAGGGAGGACAGATACGCAGTATTTT
CASSRTGRTDTQYF
>TRBJ2-7|-|TRBV7-8|-
TGTGCCAGCAGCCCCGGTCGGTTCTCCTACGAGCAGTACTTC
CASSPGRFSYEQYF
>TRBJ1-1|-|TRBV20-1|TRBD1
TGCAGTGCTAGTCTCTCCAGGGGGGGGACCCGGAACACTGAAGCTTTCTTT
CSASLSRGGTRNTEAFF
>TRBJ1-1|many|TRBV7-9|-
TGTGCCAGCAGCCCTCAACCAGGGTCCGACACTGAAGCTTTCTTT
CASSPQPGSDTEAFF
>TRBJ2-3|many|TRBV20-1|-
TGCAGTGAGAAAAGCACAGATACGCAGTATTTT
CSEKSTDTQYF
>TRBJ2-6|few|TRBV25-1|TRBD2
TGTGCCAGCAGTCAGCGGGGCTCTGGGGCCAACGTCCTGACTTTC
CASSQRGSGANVLTF
>TRBJ2-4|-|TRBV20-1|TRBD1
TGCAGTGCTAGAACCGGGGCGGGACAGGACATTCAGTACTTC
CSARTGAGQDIQYF
>TRBJ1-2|-|TRBV10-2|-
TGCGCCAGCAGTGAGGTAGGGGAGGGTCGTGGCTACACCTTC
CASSEVGEGRGYTF
>TRBJ1-4|-|TRBV18|-
TGTGCCAGCTCACCACCGAACAGTGGAACCGAACTGTTTTTT
CASSPPNSGTELFF
>TRBJ1-1|-|TRBV5-1|-
TGCGCCAGCAGCTTTAACCTACCCGGGCCAAACACTGAAGCTTTCTTT
CASSFNLPGPNTEAFF
>TRBJ2-1|-|TRBV25-1|-
TGTGCCAGCAGTGATGAAATGACGAGGGTTGAGCAGTTCTTC
CASSDEMTRVEQFF
>TRBJ2-7|-|TRBV7-8|TRBD1
TGTGCCAGCACCCGGGTACAGGGGAACTCCTACGAGCAGTACTTC
CASTRVQGNSYEQYF
>TRBJ1-4|-|TRBV12-5|-
TGTGCCAGCAGTTTGCAAGGTGTTAGCGAAAAACTGTTTTTT
CASSLQGVSEKLFF
>TRBJ2-7|once|TRBV7-2|TRBD2
TGTGCCAGCAGTTTTGCCTATAGCGGGAACTCGAGACAGTACGAGCAGTACTTC
CASSFAYSGNSRQYEQYF
>TRBJ2-7|-|TRBV24-1|-
TGTGCCACCAGTGTTCGGGACGAGCAGTACTTC
CATSVRDEQYF
>TRBJ2-7|many|TRBV5-1|-
TGCGCCAGCAGCTTGGTTGGAGCCCACGAGCAGTACTTC
CASSLVGAHEQYF
>TRBJ1-2|few|TRBV4-2|TRBD1
TGTGCCAGCAACCGAGAACAGGGGGTAACTATTGGCTACACCTTC
CASNREQGVTIGYTF
>TRBJ2-7|once|TRBV20-1|TRBD2
TGCAGTGCGGAGAGCGGGAGACTCGACAATGAGCAGTACTTC
CSAESGRLDNEQYF
>TRBJ2-2|-|TRBV12-3/TRBV12-4|TRBD2
TGTGCCAGCAGCCCACGTAGCGGGGTTCTGAAGGGGGAGCTGTTTTTT
CASSPRSGVLKGELFF
>TRBJ1-1|once|TRBV19|TRBD1
TGTGCCAGTAGGGCGGACAGGGGCGTCCGTGAAGCTTTCTTT
CASRADRGVREAFF
>TRBJ1-2|-|TRBV19|-
TGTGCCAGTAGTATACGTAACAGGGACTATGGCTACACCTTC
CASSIRNRDYGYTF
>TRBJ1-5|-|TRBV24-1|-
TGTGCCACCAGTGATTTGACGGGAAATCAGCCCCAGCATTTT
CATSDLTGNQPQHF
>TRBJ1-4|-|TRBV7-9|-
TGTGCCAGCAGCTTGTTAACAGGGAATGAAAAACTGTTTTTT
CASSLLTGNEKLFF
>TRBJ1-2|many|TRBV6-5|TRBD1
TGTGCCAGCGGACAGGGGGCAGGTGGCTACACCTTC
CASGQGAGGYTF
>TRBJ2-7|-|TRBV9|TRBD2
TGTGCCAGCAGCCGAGCTAGCGGAGCCTACGAGCAGTACTTC
CASSRASGAYEQYF
>TRBJ1-5|-|TRBV19|TRBD1
TGTGCCAGTAGTGCAACCGGGACAGGGTATTTT
CASSATGTGYF
>TRBJ2-2|-|TRBV10-3|TRBD1
TGTGCCATCAGTTCCGTACCCGGGACAGGGGCAACCGGGGAGCTGTTTTTT
CAISSVPGTGATGELFF
>TRBJ2-3|-|TRBV5-1|-
TGCGCCAGCAGCGGAGGGGACTCGACCACAGATACGCAGTATTTT
CASSGGDSTTDTQYF
>TRBJ2-5|-|TRBV2|TRBD2
TGTGCCAGCAGTGGGCTAGCGGGAGGGATACAAGAGACCCAGTACTTC
CASSGLAGGIQETQYF
>TRBJ1-1|-|TRBV20-1|TRBD1
TGCAGTGCTAGGGGACAGATCAACACTGAAGCTTTCTTT
CSARGQINTEAFF
>TRBJ2-3|-|TRBV19|-
TGTGCCAGTAGTATATTGTCAGATACGCAGTATTTT
CASSILSDTQYF
>TRBJ2-3|many|TRBV7-3|-
TGTGCCAGCAGCGTCGGGACCTCGTCCGATACGCAGTATTTT
CASSVGTSSDTQYF
>TRBJ2-7|-|TRBV19|-
TGTGCCAGTAGTCCACCGGGGACAATCGAGCAGTACTTC
CASSPPGTIEQYF
>TRBJ1-3|-|TRBV5-1|TRBD1
TGCGCCAGCAGCTTGGCAGGACAGGGACGAGGAAACACCATATATTTT
CASSLAGQGRGNTIYF
>TRBJ2-7|-|TRBV5-6|-
TGTGCCAGCAGCTTGGTTGCTGGCGTCGGGCAGTACTTC
CASSLVAGVGQYF
>TRBJ1-2|many|TRBV11-3|-
TGTGCCAGCAGCTTAGGGAAGGGTGCCTACACCTTC
CASSLGKGAYTF
>TRBJ1-2|-|TRBV3-1|-
TGTGCCAGCAGCCAAGGATTTGGGAGTACTAACTATGGCTACACCTTC
CASSQGFGSTNYGYTF